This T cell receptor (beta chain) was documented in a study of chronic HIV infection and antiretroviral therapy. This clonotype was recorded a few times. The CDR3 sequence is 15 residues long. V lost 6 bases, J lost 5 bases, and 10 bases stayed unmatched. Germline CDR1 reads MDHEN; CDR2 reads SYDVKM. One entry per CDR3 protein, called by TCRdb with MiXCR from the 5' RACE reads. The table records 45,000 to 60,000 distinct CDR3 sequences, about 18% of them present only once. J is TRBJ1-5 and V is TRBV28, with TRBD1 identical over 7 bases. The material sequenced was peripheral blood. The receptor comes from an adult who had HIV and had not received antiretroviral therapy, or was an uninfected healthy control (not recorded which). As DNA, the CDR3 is TGTGCCAGCAGACCGGGACAGTTCAGACATCAGCCCCAGCATTTT. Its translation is CASRPGQFRHQPQHF.